One and the same sample provided the 28 T cell receptor beta chains below, sequenced in a study of cytomegalovirus exposure and HLA in healthy donors (dated 2017 in TCRdb). Libraries were constructed by the immunoSEQ multiplex PCR assay. For the multiplex PCR, a mixture combining 60 forward primers for TCR Vbeta segments and 13 reverse primers for TCR Jbeta segments was used. The immuneACCESS repertoire file appears here via TCRdb, limited to in-frame rearrangements. These files lack a portion of the clones; in checked studies, under half of the deficit traces to unresolved V genes, and the cause of the others is not known. The sample contains 200,000 to 250,000 clones, about four fifths of them found a single time. Together, the top ten hold 5% to 6.5% of the sample. What was sequenced was PBMCs. The receptor source for this set is a woman between 40 and 50 years old in good health and CMV-seropositive.

The gene calls are TRBV30 and TRBJ2-7, with 7 bases lining up with TRBD1. The CDR3 sequence is 13 residues long. Germline values: CDR1 GTSNPN, CDR2 SVGIG (reference sequence). Trimming at V came to 1 base and at J to 2 bases, leaving 2 bases not matched to a gene. The CDR3 sequence is CAWSEGQAYEQYF. CDR3 nucleotide sequence: TGTGCCTGGAGTGAAGGACAGGCCTACGAGCAGTACTTC.

This chain connects TRBV15 to TRBJ1-3; no definite D call. The CDR3 consists of 16 residues. The V and J ends lost 0 bases and 4 bases respectively, with 13 bases between them. Germline V gene data show CDR1 as LNHNV and CDR2 as YYDKDF (reference sequence). In DNA form, the CDR3 reads TGTGCCACCAGCAGAGATCTACTGAACAGAGGAAACACCATATATTTT. Residues: CATSRDLLNRGNTIYF.

The gene calls are TRBV11-2 and TRBJ1-1; D gene uncertain. This CDR3 is built from 14 residues. Germline assignment: CDR1 SGHAT and CDR2 FQNNGV. The germline V and J ends were trimmed by 0 bases and 4 bases, with 9 bases remaining between them. CDR3 region: CASSLDQALTEAFF. For the CDR3, the DNA is TGTGCCAGCAGCTTAGATCAGGCACTCACTGAAGCTTTCTTT.

Remarks on this clone: Other DNA sequences within the sample encode an identical CDR3. The chain couples TRBV7-2 to TRBJ2-7; 9 bases fit TRBD2. Trimming at V came to 3 bases and at J to 5 bases, leaving 5 bases not matched to a gene. This CDR3 is built from 14 residues. Looked up from germline, CDR1 is SGHTA and CDR2 is FQGNSA. As DNA, the CDR3 is TGTGCCAGCAGCTTCGCGGGAGGGCCTGACGAGCAGTACTTC. Translating it yields CASSFAGGPDEQYF.

The chain carries TRBV11-3 and TRBJ2-7; D is perhaps TRBD2 (5 bases). The CDR3 runs to 14 residues. V was cut by 6 bases and J by 3 bases, with 15 bases left in between. Germline loops: CDR1 SGHNT, CDR2 YENEEA. Written as DNA, the CDR3 is TGTGCCAGCAGGCCTTCCGGCGCGGGCTACGAGCAGTACTTC. It is translated as CASRPSGAGYEQYF.

This clone was observed a few times. The rearrangement links TRBV4-2 to TRBJ1-2, with D unclear. CDR1 LGHNA and CDR2 YNFKEQ come from the germline V gene. Trimming shortened V by 0 bases and J by 1 base, and 15 bases separated the two germline ends. The length of the CDR3 is 17 residues. The DNA of the CDR3 is TGTGCCAGCAGCCAAGATGGGCAGTTCTTACTTAACTATGGCTACACCTTC. Translated: CASSQDGQFLLNYGYTF.

The rearrangement uses TRBV20-1 and TRBJ1-2, with D hard to call. Germline CDR1 is DFQATT and CDR2 is SNEGSKA (reference sequence). V was trimmed by 5 bases and J by 2 bases, leaving 3 bases between them. There are 10 residues in the CDR3. The CDR3: CSAPNYGYTF. Here the CDR3 DNA reads TGCAGTGCTCCGAACTATGGCTACACCTTC.

This CDR3 reads CAWSMRRDEKLFF. DNA for the CDR3: TGTGCCTGGTCCATGAGGAGGGATGAAAAACTGTTTTTT. The V and J genes are TRBV30 and TRBJ1-4; no clear D gene. The CDR3 extends over 13 amino acids. CDR1 GTSNPN and CDR2 SVGIG come from the germline V gene (reference sequence). Trimming stripped 5 bases from V and 6 bases from J, with 13 bases between.

A remark on this clone: At one end, the junction sequence differs from germline, possibly due to a read error. The rearrangement uses TRBV14 and TRBJ1-6; no clear D. This CDR3 has 12 amino acids. Germline V gene lookup returns CDR1 SGHDN and CDR2 FVKESK. The CDR3 DNA follows: TGTGCCAGCAGCCAAGTTAATTCCCCCCTCCACTTT. It translates to CASSQVNSPLHF.

The J gene is TRBJ1-2, the V gene TRBV19; 11 nucleotides match TRBD1. Trimming cost V 4 bases and J 7 bases; bases outside gene matches: 5. Germline lookup yields CDR1 LNHDA and CDR2 SQIVND (reference sequence). The CDR3 is 14 amino acids. The CDR3, as DNA: TGTGCCAGTAGTACCGGACAGGGGGCCAGTGGCTACACCTTC. Translated, it gives CASSTGQGASGYTF.

The chain couples TRBV6-1 to TRBJ1-2, with 8 bases identical to TRBD1. This CDR3 comprises 14 residues. V shed 7 bases and J 3 bases; nucleotides not matched to a gene: 7. Germline V gene data show CDR1 as MNHNS and CDR2 as SASEGT. CDR3 amino acids: CASNNRGIDYGYTF. For the CDR3, the DNA is TGTGCCAGCAACAACAGGGGGATAGACTATGGCTACACCTTC.

On this clone itself: At one of its ends the junction is not consistent with the germline gene, which may arise from a read error. The chain recombines TRBV7-7 with TRBJ2-1; TRBD2 is a possible D gene (6 bases). There are 13 residues in the CDR3. CDR1 is SSHAT, CDR2 FNYEAQ, per germline (reference sequence). DNA of the CDR3: TGTGCTAGCAGGGACCTGGGAGGCGTTGAGCAGTTCTTC. As protein: CASRDLGGVEQFF.

The rearrangement joins TRBV30 to TRBJ1-2, with D uncertain. This CDR3 spans 14 amino acids. V dropped 4 bases and J dropped 2 bases, with 14 bases sitting between them. The germline V gene encodes CDR1 GTSNPN and CDR2 SVGIG (reference sequence). The CDR3 coding sequence is TGTGCCTGGACAGGTTTTACTCAGAACTATGGCTACACCTTC. Translating gives CAWTGFTQNYGYTF.

This clone appeared a few times. This chain links TRBV4-1 with TRBJ1-1; TRBD1 is a possible D gene (5 bases). V was cut by 3 bases and J by 0 bases, with 11 bases left in between. The V gene's germline CDR1 is MGHRA and CDR2 YSYEKL. This CDR3 contains 15 residues. The CDR3, as DNA: TGCGCCAGCAGCCAGAGGGGACTAATGAACACTGAAGCTTTCTTT. Protein sequence: CASSQRGLMNTEAFF.

In its sample, this clone was seen once. V and J are TRBV18 and TRBJ2-5; the match to TRBD1 covers 8 bases. Germline CDR1 KGHSH, CDR2 LQKENI. The J segment lost 3 bases and the V segment lost 4 bases, leaving 10 bases of the junction unmatched. The CDR3 is made up of 16 amino acids. The CDR3 region is CASSRNQQGVKETQYF. In DNA form, the CDR3 reads TGTGCCAGCTCACGCAACCAACAGGGGGTTAAAGAGACCCAGTACTTC.

This rearrangement joins TRBV6-1 to TRBJ2-7; 8 bases fit TRBD1. The CDR3 is 14 amino acids. Germline V gives CDR1 MNHNS, CDR2 SASEGT. V shed 4 bases and J 2 bases; nucleotides not matched to a gene: 4. CDR3 amino acids: CASSGQGMAYEQYF. CDR3 nucleotides: TGTGCCAGCAGTGGACAGGGGATGGCCTACGAGCAGTACTTC.

The CDR3 spells CASSVLPGQENSPLHF. CDR3 bases: TGTGCCAGCAGCGTGCTGCCGGGACAGGAAAATTCACCCCTCCACTTT. V and J are TRBV9 and TRBJ1-6, with 8 bases aligning to TRBD1. The CDR3 consists of 16 residues. The trim removed 2 bases at V and 7 bases at J, leaving 8 bases unmatched. Germline CDR1 is SGDLS and CDR2 is YYNGEE.

The chain links TRBV30 to TRBJ2-3; D perhaps matches TRBD1 (6 bases). CDR1 GTSNPN and CDR2 SVGIG come from the germline V gene (reference sequence). CDR3 size: 16 residues. The V gene lost 2 bases and the J gene lost 0 bases, with 15 bases spanning the gap. The DNA of the CDR3 is TGTGCCTGGAGTCTAAAAGGGGGTGGGAGCACAGATACGCAGTATTTT. Translated, it gives CAWSLKGGGSTDTQYF.

This clone was seen just once. The gene calls are TRBV6-5 and TRBJ2-7; 12 nucleotides match TRBD2. Germline V CDR1 and CDR2: MNHEY, SVGAGI. V lost 2 bases and J lost 4; bases outside the gene matches: 6. The CDR3 consists of 16 residues. Here the CDR3 reads CASSYPQTSGGYEQYF. The CDR3 DNA is TGTGCCAGCAGTTACCCGCAGACTAGCGGGGGATACGAGCAGTACTTC.

CDR3 residues: CAWSRQPNTEAFF. As DNA, the CDR3 is TGTGCCTGGAGTAGACAGCCGAACACTGAAGCTTTCTTT. The chain combines TRBV30 with TRBJ1-1; D possibly corresponds to TRBD1 (5 bases). V lost 2 bases and J lost 1, with 8 bases in between. The CDR3 covers 13 residues. Germline V lookup: CDR1 GTSNPN, CDR2 SVGIG (reference sequence).

The J gene is TRBJ1-1, the V gene TRBV11-1, with no clear D. This CDR3 is 14 amino acids long. Per germline, CDR1 SGHAT and CDR2 FQDESV (reference sequence). Trimming pared 5 bases from V and 4 bases from J, leaving 14 bases between. In nucleotides, the CDR3 is TGTGCCAGCAGCAGGGAGACGCGGGGCACTGAAGCTTTCTTT. It codes for CASSRETRGTEAFF. The whole variable domain, filled in from reference TRBV11-1 and TRBJ1-1, reads EAEVAQSPRYKITEKSQAVAFWCDPISGHATLYWYRQILGQGPELLVQFQDESVVDDSQLPKDRFSAERLKGVDSTLKIQPAELGDSAMYLCASSRETRGTEAFFGQGTRLTVV.

The chain links TRBV6-5 to TRBJ1-1, with 10 nucleotides matching TRBD1. V shed 6 bases and J 3 bases; nucleotides not matched to a gene: 7. Per the germline V gene, CDR1 is MNHEY and CDR2 is SVGAGI. This CDR3 comprises 15 residues. The CDR3 here is CASSRRTGGDTEAFF. CDR3 bases: TGTGCCAGCAGCCGACGGACAGGGGGGGACACTGAAGCTTTCTTT.

V is TRBV4-2 and J is TRBJ2-2; 7 positions agree with TRBD2. With V trimmed by 2 bases and J by 5 bases, 5 bases remained unmatched. The CDR3 runs 15 residues. Germline CDR1 is LGHNA and CDR2 is YNFKEQ. CDR3 nucleotide sequence: TGTGCCAGCAGCCAACGGCTAGCGGATACCGGGGAGCTGTTTTTT. It is translated as CASSQRLADTGELFF.

The chain has TRBV7-9 and TRBJ1-2; a weak D match, TRBD1 (5 bases). V gave up 5 bases and J gave up 0 bases, with 19 bases separating them. CDR1 and CDR2 (germline): SEHNR, FQNEAQ (reference sequence). The CDR3 consists of 17 residues. This chain's CDR3 is CASSPTGALTSNYGYTF. Written as DNA, the CDR3 is TGTGCCAGCAGCCCCACAGGAGCCCTGACTTCTAACTATGGCTACACCTTC.

Concerning this clone: A read error may account for a junction end that differs from germline. The rearrangement joins TRBV7-9 to TRBJ2-7; weak D call: TRBD1 (6 bases). The CDR3 spans 15 residues. Germline lookup yields CDR1 SEHNR and CDR2 FQNEAQ (reference sequence). CDR3 nucleotides: TGTTCCAGCAGCTTCGGCTCAGGGGATACCCACGAGCAGTACTTC. Translating it yields CSSSFGSGDTHEQYF. The variable domain in full, completed from reference TRBV7-9 and TRBJ2-7, reads DTGVSQNPRHKITKRGQNVTFRCDPISEHNRLYWYRQTLGQGPEFLTYFQNEAQLEKSRLLSDRFSAERPKGSFSTLEIQRTEQGDSAMYLCSSSFGSGDTHEQYFGPGTRLTVT.

V gene TRBV2 combines with J gene TRBJ2-7; TRBD1 matches 9 bases. CDR1 SNHLY and CDR2 FYNNEI come from the germline V gene. Losses at the gene ends were 6 bases for V and 5 bases for J; bases not matched to a gene: 8. The CDR3 consists of 14 residues. The CDR3 sequence: CASSRQGGDHEQYF. Here the CDR3 DNA reads TGTGCCAGCAGCCGACAGGGGGGTGATCACGAGCAGTACTTC.

The gene calls are TRBV9 and TRBJ2-7, with 7 nucleotides matching TRBD2. The CDR3 has 15 amino acids. With V trimmed by 4 bases and J by 3 bases, 10 bases remained unmatched. Germline loops: CDR1 SGDLS, CDR2 YYNGEE. CDR3 amino acids: CASSPQPGGSYEQYF. In nucleotides, the CDR3 is TGTGCCAGCAGCCCCCAGCCGGGGGGAAGCTACGAGCAGTACTTC.

CDR3 in DNA: TGTGCCAGCAGCTTTCGATCCAGGGGGGCCTCCAATGAGCAGTTCTTC. Translating it yields CASSFRSRGASNEQFF. The chain couples TRBV13 to TRBJ2-1, with a tentative D call TRBD1 (7 bases). The CDR3 totals 16 residues. Germline V lookup: CDR1 PRHDT, CDR2 FYEKMQ (reference sequence). Trimming cost V 3 bases and J 6 bases, with 18 bases left between them.